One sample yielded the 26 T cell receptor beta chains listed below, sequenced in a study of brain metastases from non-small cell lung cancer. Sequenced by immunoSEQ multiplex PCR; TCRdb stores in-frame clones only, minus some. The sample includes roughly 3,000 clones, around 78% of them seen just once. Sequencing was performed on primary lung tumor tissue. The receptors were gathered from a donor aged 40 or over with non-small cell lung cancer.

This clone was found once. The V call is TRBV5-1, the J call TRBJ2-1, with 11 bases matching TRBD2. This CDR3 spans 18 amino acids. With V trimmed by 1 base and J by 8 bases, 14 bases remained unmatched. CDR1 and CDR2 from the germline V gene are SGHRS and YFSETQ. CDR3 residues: CASSLPALSGGAGDEQFF. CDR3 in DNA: TGCGCCAGCAGCTTGCCGGCCCTTAGCGGGGGGGCCGGCGATGAGCAGTTCTTC.

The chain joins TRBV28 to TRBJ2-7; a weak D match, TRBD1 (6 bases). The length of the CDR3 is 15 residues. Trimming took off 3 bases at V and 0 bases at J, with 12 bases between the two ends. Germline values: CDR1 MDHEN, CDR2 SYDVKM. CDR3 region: CASSFLGQSSYEQYF. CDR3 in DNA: TGTGCCAGCAGTTTTTTGGGACAAAGCTCCTACGAGCAGTACTTC.

CDR3 in amino acids: CASGLAGLAGRTGELFF. In DNA, the CDR3 is TGTGCTAGTGGTTTGGCGGGACTAGCAGGACGGACCGGGGAGCTGTTTTTT. The chain combines TRBV12-5 with TRBJ2-2; 9 positions agree with TRBD2. CDR1 and CDR2 from the germline V gene are LGHNT and FRNRAP. V shed 1 base, J shed 5 bases, and the junction held 8 bases outside the gene matches. The CDR3 runs to 17 residues.

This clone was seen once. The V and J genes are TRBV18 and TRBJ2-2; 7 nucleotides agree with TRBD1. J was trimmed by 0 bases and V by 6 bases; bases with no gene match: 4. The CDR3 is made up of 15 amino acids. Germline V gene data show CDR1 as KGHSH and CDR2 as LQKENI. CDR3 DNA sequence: TGTGCCAGCTCCCTACAGGGGCCGAACACCGGGGAGCTGTTTTTT. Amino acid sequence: CASSLQGPNTGELFF.

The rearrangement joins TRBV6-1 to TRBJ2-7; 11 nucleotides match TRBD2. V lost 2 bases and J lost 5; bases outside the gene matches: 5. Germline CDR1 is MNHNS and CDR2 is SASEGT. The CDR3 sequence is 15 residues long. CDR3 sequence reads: CASSENLAGGDEQYF. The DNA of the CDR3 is TGTGCCAGCAGTGAAAATCTAGCGGGGGGCGACGAGCAGTACTTC.

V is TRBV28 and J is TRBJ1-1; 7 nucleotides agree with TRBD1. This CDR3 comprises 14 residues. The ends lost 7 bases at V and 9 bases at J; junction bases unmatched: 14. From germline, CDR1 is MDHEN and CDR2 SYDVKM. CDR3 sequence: CASTLHAGQVQAFF. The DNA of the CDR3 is TGTGCCAGCACCTTACACGCCGGACAGGTTCAAGCTTTCTTT. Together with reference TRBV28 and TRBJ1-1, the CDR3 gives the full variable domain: DVKVTQSSRYLVKRTGEKVFLECVQDMDHENMFWYRQDPGLGLRLIYFSYDVKMKEKGDIPEGYSVSREKKERFSLILESASTNQTSMYLCASTLHAGQVQAFFGQGTRLTVV.

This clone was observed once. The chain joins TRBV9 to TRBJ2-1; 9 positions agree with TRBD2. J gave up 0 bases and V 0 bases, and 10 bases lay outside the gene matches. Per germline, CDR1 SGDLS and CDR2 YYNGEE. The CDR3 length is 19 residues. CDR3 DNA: TGTGCCAGCAGCGTAGTAAGCGGGGGGCCCCCTAGCTCCTACAATGAGCAGTTCTTC. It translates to CASSVVSGGPPSSYNEQFF.

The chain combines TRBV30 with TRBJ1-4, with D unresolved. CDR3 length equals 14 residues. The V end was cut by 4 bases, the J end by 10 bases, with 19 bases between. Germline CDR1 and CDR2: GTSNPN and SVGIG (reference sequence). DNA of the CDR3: TGTGCCTGGAACGAAAAAGCGGATGAGAGAAAACTGTTTTTT. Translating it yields CAWNEKADERKLFF.

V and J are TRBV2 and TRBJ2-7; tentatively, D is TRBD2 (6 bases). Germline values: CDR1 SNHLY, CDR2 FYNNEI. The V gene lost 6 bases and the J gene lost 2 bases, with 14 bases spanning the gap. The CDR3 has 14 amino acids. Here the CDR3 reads CASRGQPGAYEQYF. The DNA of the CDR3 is TGTGCCAGCAGAGGACAACCGGGAGCCTACGAGCAGTACTTC.

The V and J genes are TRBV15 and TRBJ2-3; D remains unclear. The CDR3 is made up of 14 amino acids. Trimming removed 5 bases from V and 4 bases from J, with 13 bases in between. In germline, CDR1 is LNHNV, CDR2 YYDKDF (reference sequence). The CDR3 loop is CATSGYTGADTQYF. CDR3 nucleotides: TGTGCCACCAGCGGCTACACCGGAGCAGATACGCAGTATTTT. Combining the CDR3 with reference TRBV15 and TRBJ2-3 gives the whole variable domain DAMVIQNPRYQVTQFGKPVTLSCSQTLNHNVMYWYQQKSSQAPKLLFHYYDKDFNNEADTPDNFQSRRPNTSFCFLDIRSPGLGDTAMYLCATSGYTGADTQYFGPGTRLTVL.

In DNA form, the CDR3 reads TGTGCCAGCAGCCAGAGGGTGGGGAACACTGAAGCTTTCTTT. It encodes CASSQRVGNTEAFF. V is TRBV4-2 and J is TRBJ1-1; D remains unclear. Trimming took off 3 bases at V and 1 base at J, with 9 bases between the two ends. This CDR3 has 14 amino acids. Per germline, CDR1 LGHNA and CDR2 YNFKEQ.

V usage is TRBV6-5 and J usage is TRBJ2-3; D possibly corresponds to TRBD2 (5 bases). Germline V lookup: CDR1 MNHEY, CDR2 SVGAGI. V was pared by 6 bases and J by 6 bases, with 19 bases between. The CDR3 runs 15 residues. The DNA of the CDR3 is TGTGCCAGCAGGGAGGAAGGCCGCTTCAGGGATACGCAGTATTTT. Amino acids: CASREEGRFRDTQYF.

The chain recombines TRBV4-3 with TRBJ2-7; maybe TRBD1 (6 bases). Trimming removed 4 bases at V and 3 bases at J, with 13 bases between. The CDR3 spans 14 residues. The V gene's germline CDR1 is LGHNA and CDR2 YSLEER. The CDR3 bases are TGCGCCAGCAGCCTAGAACAGGGCCGCTACGAGCAGTACTTC. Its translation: CASSLEQGRYEQYF.

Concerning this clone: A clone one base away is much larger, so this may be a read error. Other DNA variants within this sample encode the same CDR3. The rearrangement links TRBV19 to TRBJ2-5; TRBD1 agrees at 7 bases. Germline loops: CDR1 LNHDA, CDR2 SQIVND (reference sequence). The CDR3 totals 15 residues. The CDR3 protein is CASSMGVTGRETQYF. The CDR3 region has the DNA TGTGCTAGTAGTATGGGAGTGACAGGGCGGGAGACCCAGTACTTC.

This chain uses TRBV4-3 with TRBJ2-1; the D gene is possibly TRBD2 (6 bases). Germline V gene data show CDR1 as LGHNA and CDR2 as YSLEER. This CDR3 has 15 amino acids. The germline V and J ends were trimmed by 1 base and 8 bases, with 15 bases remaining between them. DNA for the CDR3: TGCGCCAGCAGCCAAGCATGGCGGGGAGGACATGAGCAGTTCTTC. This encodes CASSQAWRGGHEQFF.

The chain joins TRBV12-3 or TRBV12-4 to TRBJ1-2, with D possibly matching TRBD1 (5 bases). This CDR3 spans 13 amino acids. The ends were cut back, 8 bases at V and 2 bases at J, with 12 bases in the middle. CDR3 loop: CASGGGRNYGYTF. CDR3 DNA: TGTGCCAGCGGGGGGGGGAGGAACTATGGCTACACCTTC.

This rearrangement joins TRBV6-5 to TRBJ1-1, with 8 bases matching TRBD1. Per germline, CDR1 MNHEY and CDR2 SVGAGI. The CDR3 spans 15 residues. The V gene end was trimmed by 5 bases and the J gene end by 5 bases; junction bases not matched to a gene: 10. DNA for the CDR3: TGTGCCAGCAGTCCTCGGACAGGGTGGGATACTGAAGCTTTCTTT. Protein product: CASSPRTGWDTEAFF.

This CDR3 is CASTQPGANVLTF. For the CDR3, the DNA is TGTGCCAGTACCCAACCTGGGGCCAACGTCCTGACTTTC. The chain links TRBV19 to TRBJ2-6, with no clear D. The CDR3 covers 13 residues. In germline, CDR1 is LNHDA, CDR2 SQIVND (reference sequence). Trimming shortened V by 7 bases and J by 2 bases, and 6 bases separated the two germline ends.

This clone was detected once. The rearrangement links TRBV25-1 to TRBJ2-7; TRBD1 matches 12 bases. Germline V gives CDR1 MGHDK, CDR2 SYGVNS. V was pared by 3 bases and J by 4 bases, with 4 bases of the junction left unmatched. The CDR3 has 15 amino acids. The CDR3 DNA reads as TGTGCCAGCAGTGACGGGACAGGGGGCCGGTACGAGCAGTACTTC. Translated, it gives CASSDGTGGRYEQYF.

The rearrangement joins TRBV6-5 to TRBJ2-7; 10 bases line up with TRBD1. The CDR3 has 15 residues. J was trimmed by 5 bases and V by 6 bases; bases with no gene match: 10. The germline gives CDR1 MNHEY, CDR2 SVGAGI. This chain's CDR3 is CASSDVGDRGDEQYF. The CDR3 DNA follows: TGTGCCAGCAGCGACGTAGGGGACAGGGGCGACGAGCAGTACTTC.

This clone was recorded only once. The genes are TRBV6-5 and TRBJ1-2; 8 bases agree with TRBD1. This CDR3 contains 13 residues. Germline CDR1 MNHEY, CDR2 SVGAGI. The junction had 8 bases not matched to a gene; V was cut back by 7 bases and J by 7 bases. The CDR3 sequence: CASNPGGRAGYTF. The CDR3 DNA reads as TGTGCCAGCAATCCAGGGGGCAGGGCTGGCTACACCTTC.

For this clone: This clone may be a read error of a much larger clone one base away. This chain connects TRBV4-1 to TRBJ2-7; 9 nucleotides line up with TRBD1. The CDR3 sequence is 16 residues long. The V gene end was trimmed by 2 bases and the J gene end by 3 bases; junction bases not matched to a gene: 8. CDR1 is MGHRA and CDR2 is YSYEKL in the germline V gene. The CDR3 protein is CASSQTRTGVGYEQYF. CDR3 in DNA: TGCGCCAGCAGCCAAACCAGGACAGGGGTTGGCTACGAGCAGTACTTC.

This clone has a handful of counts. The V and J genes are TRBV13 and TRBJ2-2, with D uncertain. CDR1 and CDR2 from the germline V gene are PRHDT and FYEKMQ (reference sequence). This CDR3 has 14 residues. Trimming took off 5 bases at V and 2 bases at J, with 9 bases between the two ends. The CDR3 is CASSQPLNTGELFF. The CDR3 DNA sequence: TGTGCCAGCAGCCAACCTCTAAACACCGGGGAGCTGTTTTTT.

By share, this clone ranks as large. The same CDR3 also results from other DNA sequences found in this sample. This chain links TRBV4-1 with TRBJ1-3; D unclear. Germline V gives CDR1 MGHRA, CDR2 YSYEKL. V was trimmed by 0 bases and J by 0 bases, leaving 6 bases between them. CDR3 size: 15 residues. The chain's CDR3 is CASSQDRGSGNTIYF. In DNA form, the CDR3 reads TGCGCCAGCAGCCAAGATCGGGGCTCTGGAAACACCATATATTTT.

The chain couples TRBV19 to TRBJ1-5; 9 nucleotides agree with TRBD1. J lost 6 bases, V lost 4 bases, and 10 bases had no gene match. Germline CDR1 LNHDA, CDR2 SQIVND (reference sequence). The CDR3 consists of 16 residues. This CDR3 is CASSNHRDRVIQPQHF. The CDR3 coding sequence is TGTGCCAGTAGTAATCACCGGGACAGGGTAATTCAGCCCCAGCATTTT.

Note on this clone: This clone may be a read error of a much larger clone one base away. The chain's CDR3 is CVSSMGVTGRETQYF. In DNA, the CDR3 is TGTGTCAGTAGTATGGGAGTGACAGGGCGGGAGACCCAGTACTTC. V and J are TRBV19 and TRBJ2-5; TRBD1 matches 7 bases. Germline loops: CDR1 LNHDA, CDR2 SQIVND (reference sequence). The CDR3 consists of 15 residues.